This is a list of T cell receptor beta chains from one sample in a study of shared clonotypes between healthy human individuals. Libraries were prepared by immunoSEQ multiplex PCR; TCRdb keeps only in-frame clonotypes and omits some of them. Of roughly 2.1 million clones detected, 93% appear once; the ten largest clones hold 1.5% to 2%. Sequencing used naive CD8+ T cells from PBMCs. The receptors were sampled from a man younger than 35 in good health. Some clones in this sample may be carry-over from other donors' samples. CDR3s leave out the opening cysteine and the closing phenylalanine or tryptophan.

v_gene,j_gene,CDR3aa
TRBV7-9,TRBJ2-7,ASSPGLAGNSGYEQY
TRBV27,TRBJ1-5,ASSLSRTGNQPQH
TRBV27,TRBJ2-7,ASSPSGGNYPYEQY
TRBV2,TRBJ1-4,ASEDRANEKLF
TRBV7-6,TRBJ1-2,ASSLEGQGYGYT
TRBV29-1,TRBJ2-7,SVDRGDEQY
TRBV25-1,TRBJ1-5,ASGKNQPQH
TRBV27,TRBJ2-5,ASSPTPGPKETQY
TRBV19,TRBJ2-7,ASSSSGTYEQY
TRBV6-5,TRBJ2-1,ASSPGLAVYNEQF
TRBV14,TRBJ2-7,ASSQVGPYEQY
TRBV10-2,TRBJ1-1,ASKEGSNTEAF
TRBV6-6,TRBJ1-1,ASSYGKPRGTEAF
TRBV7-2,TRBJ1-2,ASSRSGDSH
TRBV27,TRBJ1-4,ASSHDREKLF
TRBV6-1,TRBJ1-5,ASNERGGPQH
TRBV21-1,TRBJ2-7,ASSKGCGLLAYEQY
TRBV5-3,TRBJ2-7,ARSGTRDSGKGAYEQY